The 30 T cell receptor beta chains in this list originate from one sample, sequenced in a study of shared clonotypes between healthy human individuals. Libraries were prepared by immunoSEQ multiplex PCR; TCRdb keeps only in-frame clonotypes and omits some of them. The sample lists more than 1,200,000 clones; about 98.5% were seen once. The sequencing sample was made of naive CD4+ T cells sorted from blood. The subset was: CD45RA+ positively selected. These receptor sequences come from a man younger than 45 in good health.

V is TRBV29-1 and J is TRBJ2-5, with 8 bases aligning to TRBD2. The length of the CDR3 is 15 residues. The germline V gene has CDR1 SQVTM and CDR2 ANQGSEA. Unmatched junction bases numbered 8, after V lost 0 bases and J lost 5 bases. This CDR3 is CSVEDRGGLRETQYF. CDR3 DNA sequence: TGCAGCGTTGAAGATCGGGGGGGGCTACGGGAGACCCAGTACTTC.

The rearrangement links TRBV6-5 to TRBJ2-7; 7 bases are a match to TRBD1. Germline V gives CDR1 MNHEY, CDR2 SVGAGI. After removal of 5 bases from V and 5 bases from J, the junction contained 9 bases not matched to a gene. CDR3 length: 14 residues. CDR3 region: CASSRRTGRHEQYF. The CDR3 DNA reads TGTGCCAGCAGTCGACGGACAGGTCGCCACGAGCAGTACTTC.

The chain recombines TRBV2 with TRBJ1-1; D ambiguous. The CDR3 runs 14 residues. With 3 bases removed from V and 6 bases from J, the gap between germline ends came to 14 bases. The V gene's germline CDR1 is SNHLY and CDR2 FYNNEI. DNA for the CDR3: TGTGCCAGCAGTGACCGGACGGGTATGTCTGAAGCTTTCTTT. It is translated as CASSDRTGMSEAFF.

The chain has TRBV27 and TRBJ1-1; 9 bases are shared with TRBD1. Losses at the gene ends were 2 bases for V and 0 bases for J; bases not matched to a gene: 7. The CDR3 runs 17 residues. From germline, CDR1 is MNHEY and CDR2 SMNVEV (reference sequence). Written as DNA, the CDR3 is TGTGCCAGCAGTTTAAAGGGACAGGGAGGAATGAACACTGAAGCTTTCTTT. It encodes CASSLKGQGGMNTEAFF.

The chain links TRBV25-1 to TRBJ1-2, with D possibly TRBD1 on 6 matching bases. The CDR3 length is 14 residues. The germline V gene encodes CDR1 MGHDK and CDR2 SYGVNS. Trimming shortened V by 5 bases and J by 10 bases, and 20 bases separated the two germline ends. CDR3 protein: CASSRGGVGVAYTF. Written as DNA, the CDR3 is TGTGCCAGCAGTCGAGGGGGGGTTGGAGTTGCCTACACCTTC.

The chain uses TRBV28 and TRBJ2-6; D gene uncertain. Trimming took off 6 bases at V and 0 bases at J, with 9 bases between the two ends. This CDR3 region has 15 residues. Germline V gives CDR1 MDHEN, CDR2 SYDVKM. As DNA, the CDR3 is TGTGCCAGCAGCCAATCTGGCTCTGGGGCCAACGTCCTGACTTTC. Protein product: CASSQSGSGANVLTF.

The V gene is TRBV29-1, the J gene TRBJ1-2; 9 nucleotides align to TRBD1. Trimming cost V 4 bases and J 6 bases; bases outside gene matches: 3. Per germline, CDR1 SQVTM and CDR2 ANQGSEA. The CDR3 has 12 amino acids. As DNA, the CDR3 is TGCAGCGTTGCTACAGGGGGCGATGGCTACACCTTC. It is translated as CSVATGGDGYTF.

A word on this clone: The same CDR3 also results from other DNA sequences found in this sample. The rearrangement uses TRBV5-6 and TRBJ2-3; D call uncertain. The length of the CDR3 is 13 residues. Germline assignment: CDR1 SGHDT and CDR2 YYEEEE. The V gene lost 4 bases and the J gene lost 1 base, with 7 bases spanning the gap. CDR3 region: CASSLTGTDTQYF. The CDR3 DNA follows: TGTGCCAGCAGCCTCACGGGCACAGATACGCAGTATTTT.

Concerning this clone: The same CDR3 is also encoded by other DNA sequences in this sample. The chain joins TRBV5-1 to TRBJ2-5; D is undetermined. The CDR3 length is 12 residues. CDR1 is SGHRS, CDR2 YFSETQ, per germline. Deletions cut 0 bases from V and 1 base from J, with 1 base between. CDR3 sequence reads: CASSLGQETQYF. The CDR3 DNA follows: TGCGCCAGCAGCTTGGGCCAAGAGACCCAGTACTTC.

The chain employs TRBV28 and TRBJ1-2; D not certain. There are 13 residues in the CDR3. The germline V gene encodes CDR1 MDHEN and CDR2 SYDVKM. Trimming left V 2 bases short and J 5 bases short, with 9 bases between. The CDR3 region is CASSLPGIYGYTF. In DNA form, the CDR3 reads TGTGCCAGCAGTTTACCCGGTATTTATGGCTACACCTTC.

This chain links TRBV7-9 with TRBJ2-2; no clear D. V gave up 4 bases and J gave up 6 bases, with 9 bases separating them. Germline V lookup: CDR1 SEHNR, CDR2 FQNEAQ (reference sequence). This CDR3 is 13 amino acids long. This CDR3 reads CASSSPIPGELFF. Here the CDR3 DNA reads TGTGCCAGCAGCTCCCCGATCCCCGGGGAGCTGTTTTTT.

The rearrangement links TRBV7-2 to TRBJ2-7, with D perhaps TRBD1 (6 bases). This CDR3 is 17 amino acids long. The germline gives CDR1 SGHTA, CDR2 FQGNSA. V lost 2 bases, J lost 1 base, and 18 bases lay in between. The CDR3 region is CASSLYPHDRFSYEQYF. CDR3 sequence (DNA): TGTGCCAGCAGCTTATATCCCCATGACAGGTTTTCCTACGAGCAGTACTTC. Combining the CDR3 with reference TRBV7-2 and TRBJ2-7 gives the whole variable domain GAGVSQSPSNKVTEKGKDVELRCDPISGHTALYWYRQSLGQGLEFLIYFQGNSAPDKSGLPSDRFSAERTGGSVSTLTIQRTQQEDSAVYLCASSLYPHDRFSYEQYFGPGTRLTVT.

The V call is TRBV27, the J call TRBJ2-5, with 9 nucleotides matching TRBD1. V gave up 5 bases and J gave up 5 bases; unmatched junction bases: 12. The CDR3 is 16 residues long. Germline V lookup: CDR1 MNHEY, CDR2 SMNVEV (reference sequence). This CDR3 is CASSPQGTGQGETQYF. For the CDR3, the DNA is TGTGCCAGCAGTCCCCAGGGGACAGGGCAAGGGGAGACCCAGTACTTC.

CDR3 bases: TGTGCCAGCAGCCAAGCCGCCGCCGGGACAAGTCGAACTGGGGCCAACGTCCTGACTTTC. Encoded protein: CASSQAAAGTSRTGANVLTF. V gene TRBV14 combines with J gene TRBJ2-6; weak D call: TRBD1 (6 bases). V shed 1 base and J shed 2 bases, with 21 bases lying between them. Germline V gene sequence: CDR1 SGHDN, CDR2 FVKESK. The CDR3 loop spans 20 amino acids.

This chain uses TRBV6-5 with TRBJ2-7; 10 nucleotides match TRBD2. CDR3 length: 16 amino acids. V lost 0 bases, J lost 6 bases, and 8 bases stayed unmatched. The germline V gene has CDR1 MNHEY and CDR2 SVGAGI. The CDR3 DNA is TGTGCCAGCAGTTACTCGAGTCTAGCGGGAGCCGGCGAGCAGTACTTC. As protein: CASSYSSLAGAGEQYF.

CDR3 loop: CASSLVQPGKLFF. The CDR3 DNA reads as TGTGCCAGCAGCTTAGTGCAGCCTGGGAAACTGTTTTTT. The rearrangement joins TRBV11-1 to TRBJ1-4; D unresolved. Germline lookup yields CDR1 SGHAT and CDR2 FQDESV (reference sequence). Trimming took 1 base from V and 11 from J, leaving 11 bases between them. The CDR3 is made up of 13 amino acids.

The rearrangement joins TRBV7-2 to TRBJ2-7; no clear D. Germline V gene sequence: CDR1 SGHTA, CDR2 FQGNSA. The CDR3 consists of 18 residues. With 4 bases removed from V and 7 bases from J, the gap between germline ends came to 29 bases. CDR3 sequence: CASSSLTGFQYQMGEQYF. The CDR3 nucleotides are TGTGCCAGCAGCTCTCTGACTGGGTTTCAGTACCAAATGGGGGAGCAGTACTTC.

CDR3 sequence (DNA): TGTGCCAGCAGTCCTCCAATTGGGGCCACTGAAGCTTTCTTT. Protein sequence: CASSPPIGATEAFF. V is TRBV28 and J is TRBJ1-1, with a possible D match to TRBD1 (5 bases). The CDR3 spans 14 residues. Germline V gene lookup returns CDR1 MDHEN and CDR2 SYDVKM. Trimming stripped 5 bases from V and 4 bases from J, with 14 bases between.

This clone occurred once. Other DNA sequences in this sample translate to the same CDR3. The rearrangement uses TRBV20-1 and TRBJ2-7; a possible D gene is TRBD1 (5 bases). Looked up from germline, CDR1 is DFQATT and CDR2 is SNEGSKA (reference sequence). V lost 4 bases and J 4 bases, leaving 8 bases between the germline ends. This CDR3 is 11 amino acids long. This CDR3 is CSATQGYEQYF. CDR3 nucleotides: TGCAGTGCTACCCAGGGATACGAGCAGTACTTC.

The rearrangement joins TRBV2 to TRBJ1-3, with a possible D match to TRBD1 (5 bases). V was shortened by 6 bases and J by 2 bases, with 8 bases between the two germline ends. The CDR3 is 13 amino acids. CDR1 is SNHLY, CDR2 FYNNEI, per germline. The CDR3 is CASRTATGNTIYF. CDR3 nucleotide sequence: TGTGCCAGCAGGACAGCAACTGGAAACACCATATATTTT.

CDR3 protein: CASSSRTAYNEKLFF. CDR3 coding DNA: TGTGCCAGCAGCTCTCGGACAGCTTACAATGAAAAACTGTTTTTT. J is TRBJ1-4 and V is TRBV7-2; possibly TRBD1 for D (6 bases). Trimming took off 4 bases at V and 5 bases at J, with 14 bases between the two ends. Per the germline V gene, CDR1 is SGHTA and CDR2 is FQGNSA. CDR3 length: 15 amino acids.

In DNA, the CDR3 is TGTGCCTGGAGTGTTTCTCGGTACACTGAAGCTTTCTTT. It encodes CAWSVSRYTEAFF. The rearrangement joins TRBV30 to TRBJ1-1; D uncertain. The CDR3 has 13 residues. Germline assignment: CDR1 GTSNPN and CDR2 SVGIG (reference sequence). V lost 0 bases and J lost 3, with 8 bases in between.

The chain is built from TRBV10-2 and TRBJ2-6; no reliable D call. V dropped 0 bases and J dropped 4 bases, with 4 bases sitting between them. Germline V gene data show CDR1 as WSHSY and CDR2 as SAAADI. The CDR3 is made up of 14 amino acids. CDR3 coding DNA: TGCGCCAGCAGTGAGTCTTACGGGGCCAACGTCCTGACTTTC. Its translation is CASSESYGANVLTF.

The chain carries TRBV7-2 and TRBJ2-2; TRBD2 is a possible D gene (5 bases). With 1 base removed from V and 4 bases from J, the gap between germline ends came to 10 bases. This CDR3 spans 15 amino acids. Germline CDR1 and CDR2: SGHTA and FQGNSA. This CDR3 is CASSLGQAGTGELFF. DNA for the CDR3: TGTGCCAGCAGCTTAGGCCAGGCGGGCACCGGGGAGCTGTTTTTT. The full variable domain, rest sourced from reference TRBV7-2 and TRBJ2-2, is GAGVSQSPSNKVTEKGKDVELRCDPISGHTALYWYRQSLGQGLEFLIYFQGNSAPDKSGLPSDRFSAERTGGSVSTLTIQRTQQEDSAVYLCASSLGQAGTGELFFGEGSRLTVL.

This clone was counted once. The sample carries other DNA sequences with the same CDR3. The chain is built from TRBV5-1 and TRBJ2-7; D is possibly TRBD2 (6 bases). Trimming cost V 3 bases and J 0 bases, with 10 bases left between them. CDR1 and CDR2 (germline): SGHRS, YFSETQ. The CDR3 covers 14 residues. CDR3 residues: CASSSGLNSYEQYF. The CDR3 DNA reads TGCGCCAGCAGCTCGGGACTTAACTCCTACGAGCAGTACTTC.

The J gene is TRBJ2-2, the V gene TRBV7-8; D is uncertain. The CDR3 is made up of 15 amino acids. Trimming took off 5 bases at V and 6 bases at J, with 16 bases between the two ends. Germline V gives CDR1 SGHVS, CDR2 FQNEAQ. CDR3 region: CASSPRHLSSGELFF. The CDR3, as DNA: TGTGCCAGCAGCCCACGACACCTTAGTTCCGGGGAGCTGTTTTTT.

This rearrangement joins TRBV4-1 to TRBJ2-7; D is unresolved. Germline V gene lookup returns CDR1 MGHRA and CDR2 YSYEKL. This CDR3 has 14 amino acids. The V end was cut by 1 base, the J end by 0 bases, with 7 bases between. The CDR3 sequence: CASSQVTDSYEQYF. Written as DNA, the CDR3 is TGCGCCAGCAGCCAAGTGACGGACTCCTACGAGCAGTACTTC.

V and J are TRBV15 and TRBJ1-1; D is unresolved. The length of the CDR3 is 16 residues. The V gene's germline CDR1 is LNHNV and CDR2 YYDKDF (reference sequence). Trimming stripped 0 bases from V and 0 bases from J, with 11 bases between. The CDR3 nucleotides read TGTGCCACCAGCAGAGATGAGGGCCATCTGAACACTGAAGCTTTCTTT. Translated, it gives CATSRDEGHLNTEAFF.

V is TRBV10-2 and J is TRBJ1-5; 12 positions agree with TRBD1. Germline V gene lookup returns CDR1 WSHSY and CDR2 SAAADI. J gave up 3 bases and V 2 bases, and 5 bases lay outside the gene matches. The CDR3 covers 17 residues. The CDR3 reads CASSEGGQGAVNQPQHF. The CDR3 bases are TGCGCCAGCAGTGAGGGGGGACAGGGGGCCGTCAATCAGCCCCAGCATTTT.

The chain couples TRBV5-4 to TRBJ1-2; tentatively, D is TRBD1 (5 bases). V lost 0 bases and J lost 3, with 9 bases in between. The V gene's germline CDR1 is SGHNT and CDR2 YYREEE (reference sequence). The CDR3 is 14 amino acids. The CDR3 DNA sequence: TGTGCCAGCAGCTTGGCAGGGAAGGACTATGGCTACACCTTC. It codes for CASSLAGKDYGYTF. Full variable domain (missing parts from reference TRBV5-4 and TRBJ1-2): ETGVTQSPTHLIKTRGQQVTLRCSSQSGHNTVSWYQQALGQGPQFIFQYYREEENGRGNFPPRFSGLQFPNYSSELNVNALELDDSALYLCASSLAGKDYGYTFGSGTRLTVV.